This T cell receptor beta chain was obtained from a study of CD4+ T cells in melanoma. Study-level points and caveats: Neoantigen-specific CD4+ T cells in melanoma reportedly had diverse differentiation states. CD8+ T cell, macrophage and B cell function reportedly correlated with neoantigen-specific CD4+ T cells.

With respect to this clone: Its antigen is undetermined.

CDR3 length equals 14 residues. Germline CDR1 MNHEY, CDR2 SVGAGI. Trimming pared 7 bases from V and 4 bases from J, leaving 16 bases between. Produced via immunoSEQ multiplex PCR; TCRdb's table is partial and in-frame only. The top ten hold around 3.3% of the sample, which has some 110,000 clones, 92% seen once. This receptor was obtained from a human donor with melanoma. Sequences were obtained from peripheral blood. V gene TRBV6-5 combines with J gene TRBJ2-5; D might be TRBD1 (7 bases). The CDR3 region is CASTYRQGGETQYF. DNA for the CDR3: TGTGCCAGCACTTATAGACAGGGAGGAGAGACCCAGTACTTC.